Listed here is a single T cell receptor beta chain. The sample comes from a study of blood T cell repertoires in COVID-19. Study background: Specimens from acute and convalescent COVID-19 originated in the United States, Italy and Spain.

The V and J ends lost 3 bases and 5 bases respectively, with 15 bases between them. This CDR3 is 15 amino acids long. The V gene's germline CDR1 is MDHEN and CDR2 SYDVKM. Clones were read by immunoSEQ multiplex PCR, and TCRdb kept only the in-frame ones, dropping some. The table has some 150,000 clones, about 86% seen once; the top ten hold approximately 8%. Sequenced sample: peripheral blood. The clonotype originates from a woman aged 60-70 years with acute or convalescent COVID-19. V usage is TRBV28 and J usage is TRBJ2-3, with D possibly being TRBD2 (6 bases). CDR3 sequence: CASSLGGSLEDTQYF. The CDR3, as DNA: TGTGCCAGCAGTTTGGGAGGCAGCTTGGAAGATACGCAGTATTTT. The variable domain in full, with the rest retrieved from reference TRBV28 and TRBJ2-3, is DVKVTQSSRYLVKRTGEKVFLECVQDMDHENMFWYRQDPGLGLRLIYFSYDVKMKEKGDIPEGYSVSREKKERFSLILESASTNQTSMYLCASSLGGSLEDTQYFGPGTRLTVL.